This T cell receptor (beta chain) came from a study of blood T cell repertoires in COVID-19. Study-wide context: From the United States, Italy and Spain came samples of acute and convalescent COVID-19. PBMCs, B-cell-depleted T cells, or T cells provided the cDNA or gDNA that made up the material.

Authors' analysis steps: Using reference gene primer amplification, nucleated cell counts were estimated. TCRdb's table, derived via immunoSEQ multiplex PCR, lists solely in-frame clones and lacks some. The D gene and trimming were derived from the DNA, and the V and J assignments and clone size from that table. Seen here are about 310,000 clones, approximately 87% observed once, and the top ten hold approximately 7.8%. This CDR3 region has 13 residues. Trimming stripped 3 bases from V and 2 bases from J, with 8 bases between. CDR1 is SGHRS, CDR2 YFSETQ, per germline. Material: peripheral blood. This chain joins TRBV5-1 and TRBJ1-2; D not certain. This sequence originates from a woman aged 45-65 years who had recovered from COVID-19. The DNA of the CDR3 is TGCGCCAGCAGCTCCAGTACGAACTATGGCTACACCTTC. Its protein product is CASSSSTNYGYTF.